Shown below are 10 T cell receptor beta chains from a single sample sequenced in a study of cytomegalovirus exposure and HLA in healthy donors. PCR used 60 Vbeta primers and 13 Jbeta primers. Here immunoSEQ multiplex PCR was the method, and the copy in TCRdb shows in-frame clones only, minus some. Among some 130,000 clones, about 61% were seen once, and the ten largest hold less than 2.5%. The sample taken for sequencing was PBMCs. The receptors were gathered from a woman in her thirties or forties in good health and CMV-seronegative.

Concerning this clone itself: Within the sample, other DNA sequences also encode this same CDR3. The CDR3 region has the DNA TGTGCCAGCAGTTATATGGCCGCGAACACCGGGGAGCTGTTTTTT. This gives the protein CASSYMAANTGELFF. J is TRBJ2-2 and V is TRBV6-5; D ambiguous. The germline CDR1 and CDR2 sequences are MNHEY and SVGAGI. CDR3 size: 15 residues. The ends were cut back, 3 bases at V and 0 bases at J, with 8 bases in the middle.

The count of this clone is one. This sequence joins TRBV7-2 and TRBJ2-3, with TRBD2 as a possible D gene (5 bases). CDR1 and CDR2 (germline): SGHTA, FQGNSA. Trimming pared 2 bases from V and 2 bases from J, leaving 8 bases between. This CDR3 is 14 amino acids long. CDR3 DNA sequence: TGTGCCAGCAGCTTAACGCGGGCCACAGATACGCAGTATTTT. Amino acid sequence: CASSLTRATDTQYF.

V is TRBV29-1 and J is TRBJ2-2; no clear D. The CDR3 spans 12 residues. Germline CDR1 and CDR2: SQVTM and ANQGSEA. Trimming removed 5 bases from V and 3 bases from J, with 7 bases in between. The CDR3: CSVYRDTGELFF. CDR3 DNA sequence: TGCAGCGTTTATCGGGACACCGGGGAGCTGTTTTTT.

This clone was seen once. V and J are TRBV5-1 and TRBJ1-1; weak D call: TRBD1 (5 bases). The germline V and J ends were trimmed by 0 bases and 6 bases, with 15 bases remaining between them. CDR3 size: 15 residues. CDR1 and CDR2 from the germline V gene are SGHRS and YFSETQ. The CDR3 loop is CASSLGGGTRAEAFF. DNA of the CDR3: TGCGCCAGCAGCTTGGGCGGGGGAACCAGGGCTGAAGCTTTCTTT.

The CDR3: CASSLTISGTSYEQYF. The CDR3 DNA sequence: TGTGCCAGCAGCCTGACCATAAGCGGGACCAGCTACGAGCAGTACTTC. The chain employs TRBV11-1 and TRBJ2-7; 7 positions agree with TRBD2. Germline V gives CDR1 SGHAT, CDR2 FQDESV (reference sequence). The V segment lost 5 bases and the J segment 3 bases; nucleotides outside the gene matches: 13. The CDR3 runs to 16 residues.

Comment on this clone: One end of the junction does not line up with germline, which may come from a read error. The chain links TRBV29-1 to TRBJ1-4; TRBD1 matches at 7 bases. CDR3 size: 13 residues. From germline, CDR1 is SQVTM and CDR2 ANQGSEA. CDR3: CSGTGDYNGKLFF. In DNA form, the CDR3 reads TGCAGCGGAACAGGGGATTATAATGGAAAACTGTTTTTT. Full variable domain (missing parts from reference TRBV29-1 and TRBJ1-4): SAVISQKPSRDICQRGTSLTIQCQVDSQVTMMFWYRQQPGQSLTLIATANQGSEATYESGFVIDKFPISRPNLTFSTLTVSNMSPEDSSIYLCSGTGDYNGKLFFGSGTQLSVL.

The sample holds a few counts of this clone. The chain recombines TRBV7-9 with TRBJ2-5; weak D call: TRBD2 (5 bases). The CDR3 totals 17 residues. V lost 0 bases and J lost 2, with 16 bases in between. The germline V gene encodes CDR1 SEHNR and CDR2 FQNEAQ (reference sequence). The CDR3 protein is CASSLARGNYMQETQYF. CDR3 DNA sequence: TGTGCCAGCAGCTTAGCGAGAGGGAACTACATGCAAGAGACCCAGTACTTC.

This sequence joins TRBV5-4 and TRBJ2-5; TRBD1 matches at 7 bases. Trimming at V came to 3 bases and at J to 3 bases, leaving 2 bases not matched to a gene. Germline V gene lookup returns CDR1 SGHNT and CDR2 YYREEE (reference sequence). This CDR3 comprises 13 residues. The CDR3 DNA follows: TGTGCCAGCAGCTACGGGACAGAAGAGACCCAGTACTTC. This codes for CASSYGTEETQYF.

The CDR3 nucleotides are TGTGCCAGCAGCTTGGGGACAGCTAACTATGGCTACACCTTC. This translates into CASSLGTANYGYTF. The rearrangement links TRBV5-6 to TRBJ1-2; D possibly corresponds to TRBD1 (6 bases). The CDR3 extends over 14 amino acids. The V and J ends lost 0 bases and 0 bases respectively, with 6 bases between them. From germline, CDR1 is SGHDT and CDR2 YYEEEE.

J is TRBJ1-1 and V is TRBV6-5; TRBD1 is a possible D gene (5 bases). Germline V gene lookup returns CDR1 MNHEY and CDR2 SVGAGI. V was shortened by 1 base and J by 0 bases, with 12 bases between the two germline ends. The CDR3 loop spans 16 amino acids. Written as DNA, the CDR3 is TGTGCCAGCAGTTACTGGGCAGGGTCCCTGAACACTGAAGCTTTCTTT. Protein product: CASSYWAGSLNTEAFF.